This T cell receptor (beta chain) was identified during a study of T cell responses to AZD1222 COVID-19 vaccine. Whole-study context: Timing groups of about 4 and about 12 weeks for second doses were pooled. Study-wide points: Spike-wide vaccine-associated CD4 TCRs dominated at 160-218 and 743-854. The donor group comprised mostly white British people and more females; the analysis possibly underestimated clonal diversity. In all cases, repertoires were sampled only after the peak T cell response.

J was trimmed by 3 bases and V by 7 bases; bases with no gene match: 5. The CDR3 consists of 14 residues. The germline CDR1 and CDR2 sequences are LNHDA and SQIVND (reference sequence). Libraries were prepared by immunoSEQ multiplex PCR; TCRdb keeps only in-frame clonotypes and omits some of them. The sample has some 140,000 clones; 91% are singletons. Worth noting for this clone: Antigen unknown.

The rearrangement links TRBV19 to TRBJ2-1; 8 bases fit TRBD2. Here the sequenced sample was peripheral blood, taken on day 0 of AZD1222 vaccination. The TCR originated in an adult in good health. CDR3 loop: CASTSSGDYNEQFF. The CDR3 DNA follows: TGTGCCAGTACAAGTAGCGGGGACTACAATGAGCAGTTCTTC.